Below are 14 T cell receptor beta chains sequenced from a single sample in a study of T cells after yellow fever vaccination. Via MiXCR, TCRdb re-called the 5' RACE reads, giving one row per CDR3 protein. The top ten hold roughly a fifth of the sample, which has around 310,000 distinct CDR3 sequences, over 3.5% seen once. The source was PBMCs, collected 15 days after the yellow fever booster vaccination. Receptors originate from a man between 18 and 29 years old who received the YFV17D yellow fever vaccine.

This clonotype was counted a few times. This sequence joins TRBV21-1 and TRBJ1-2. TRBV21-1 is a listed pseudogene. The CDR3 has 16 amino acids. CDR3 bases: TGTGCCAGCAGCAAAAGAAGGGAGGGGGACGACTATGGCTACACCTTC. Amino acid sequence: CASSKRREGDDYGYTF.

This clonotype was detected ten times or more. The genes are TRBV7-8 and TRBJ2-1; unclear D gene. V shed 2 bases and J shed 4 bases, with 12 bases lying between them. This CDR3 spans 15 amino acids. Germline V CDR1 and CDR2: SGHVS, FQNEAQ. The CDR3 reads CASSLRAETYNEQFF. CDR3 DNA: TGTGCCAGCAGCTTAAGGGCGGAGACTTACAATGAGCAGTTCTTC.

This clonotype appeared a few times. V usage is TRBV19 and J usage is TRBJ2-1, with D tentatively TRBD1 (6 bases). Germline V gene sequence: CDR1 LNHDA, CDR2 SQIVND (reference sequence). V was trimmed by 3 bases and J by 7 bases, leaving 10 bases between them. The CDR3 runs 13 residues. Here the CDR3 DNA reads TGTGCCAGTAGTATGTCAGGGGAAAATGAGCAGTTCTTC. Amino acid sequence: CASSMSGENEQFF.

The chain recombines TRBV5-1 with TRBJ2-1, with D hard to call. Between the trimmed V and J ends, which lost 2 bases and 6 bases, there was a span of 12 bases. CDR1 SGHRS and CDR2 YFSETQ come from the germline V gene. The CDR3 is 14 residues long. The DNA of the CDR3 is TGCGCCAGCAGCTTTACCCCCGAAGGCAATGAGCAGTTCTTC. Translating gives CASSFTPEGNEQFF.

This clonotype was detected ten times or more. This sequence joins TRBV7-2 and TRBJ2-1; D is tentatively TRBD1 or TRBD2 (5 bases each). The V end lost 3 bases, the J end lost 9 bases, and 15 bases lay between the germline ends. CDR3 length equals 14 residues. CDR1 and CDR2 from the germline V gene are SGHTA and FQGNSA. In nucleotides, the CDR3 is TGTGCCAGCAGCTTCTCGGGGCGGGCCGTTGAGCAGTTCTTC. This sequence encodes CASSFSGRAVEQFF.

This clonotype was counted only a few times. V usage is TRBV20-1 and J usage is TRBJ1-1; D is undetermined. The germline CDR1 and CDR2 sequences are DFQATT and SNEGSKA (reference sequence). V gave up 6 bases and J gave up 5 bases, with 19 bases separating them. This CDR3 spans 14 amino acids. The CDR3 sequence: CSAPKVTTGTEAFF. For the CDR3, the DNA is TGCAGTGCCCCCAAGGTTACAACTGGGACTGAAGCTTTCTTT.

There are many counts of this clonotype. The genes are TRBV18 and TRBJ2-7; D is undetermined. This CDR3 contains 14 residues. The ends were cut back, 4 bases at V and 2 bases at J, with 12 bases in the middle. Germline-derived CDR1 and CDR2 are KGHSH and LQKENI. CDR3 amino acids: CASSRPPEPYEQYF. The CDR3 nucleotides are TGTGCCAGCTCACGCCCGCCGGAACCCTACGAGCAGTACTTC.

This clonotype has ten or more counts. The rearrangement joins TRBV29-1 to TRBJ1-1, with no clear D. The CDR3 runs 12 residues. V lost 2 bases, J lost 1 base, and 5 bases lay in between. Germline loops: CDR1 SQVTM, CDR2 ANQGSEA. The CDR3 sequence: CSVEPSNTEAFF. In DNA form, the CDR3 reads TGCAGCGTTGAACCGTCGAACACTGAAGCTTTCTTT. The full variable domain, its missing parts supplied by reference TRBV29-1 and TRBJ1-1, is SAVISQKPSRDICQRGTSLTIQCQVDSQVTMMFWYRQQPGQSLTLIATANQGSEATYESGFVIDKFPISRPNLTFSTLTVSNMSPEDSSIYLCSVEPSNTEAFFGQGTRLTVV.

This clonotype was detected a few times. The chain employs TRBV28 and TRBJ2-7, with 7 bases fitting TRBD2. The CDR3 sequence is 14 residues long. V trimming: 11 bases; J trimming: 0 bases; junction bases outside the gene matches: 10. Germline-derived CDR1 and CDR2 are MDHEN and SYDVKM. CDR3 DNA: TGTGCCTCAGCGGTAGCGGGTAGCTCCTACGAGCAGTACGTC. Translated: CASAVAGSSYEQYV.

CDR3 in DNA: TGTGCCAGCGCGGAGACAGGGGGCTTTTATGGCTACACCTTC. Its protein product is CASAETGGFYGYTF. The chain is built from TRBV2 and TRBJ1-2; 10 bases fit TRBD1. The V and J ends lost 8 bases and 5 bases, in that order; junction bases with no gene match: 8. Germline V gene lookup returns CDR1 SNHLY and CDR2 FYNNEI. The CDR3 runs 14 residues. Variable domain in full (rest from reference TRBV2 and TRBJ1-2): EPEVTQTPSHQVTQMGQEVILRCVPISNHLYFYWYRQILGQKVEFLVSFYNNEISEKSEIFDDQFSVERPDGSNFTLKIRSTKLEDSAMYFCASAETGGFYGYTFGSGTRLTVV.

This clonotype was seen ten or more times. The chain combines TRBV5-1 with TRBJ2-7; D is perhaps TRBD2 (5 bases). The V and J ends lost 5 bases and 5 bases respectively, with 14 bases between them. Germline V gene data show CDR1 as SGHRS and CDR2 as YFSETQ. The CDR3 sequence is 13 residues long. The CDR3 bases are TGCGCCAGCAGGGAGGACGTCCCCCACGAGCAGTACTTC. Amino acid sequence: CASREDVPHEQYF.

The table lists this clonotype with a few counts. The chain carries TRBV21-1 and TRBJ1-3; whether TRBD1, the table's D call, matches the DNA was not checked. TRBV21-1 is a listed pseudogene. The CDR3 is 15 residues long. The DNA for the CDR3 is TGTGCCAGCAGCGAGGACAGTACGAACGGAAACACCATATATTTT. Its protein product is CASSEDSTNGNTIYF.

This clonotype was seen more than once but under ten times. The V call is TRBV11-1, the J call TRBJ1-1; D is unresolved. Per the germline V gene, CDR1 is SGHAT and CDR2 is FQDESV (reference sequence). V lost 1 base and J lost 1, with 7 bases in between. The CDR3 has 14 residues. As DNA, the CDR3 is TGTGCCAGCAGCTTAGATTACGGGAACACTGAAGCTTTCTTT. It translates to CASSLDYGNTEAFF. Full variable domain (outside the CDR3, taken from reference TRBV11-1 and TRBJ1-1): EAEVAQSPRYKITEKSQAVAFWCDPISGHATLYWYRQILGQGPELLVQFQDESVVDDSQLPKDRFSAERLKGVDSTLKIQPAELGDSAMYLCASSLDYGNTEAFFGQGTRLTVV.

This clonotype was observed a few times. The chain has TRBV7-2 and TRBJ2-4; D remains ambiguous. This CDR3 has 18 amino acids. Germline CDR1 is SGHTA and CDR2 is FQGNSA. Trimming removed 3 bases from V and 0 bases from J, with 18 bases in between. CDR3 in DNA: TGTGCCAGCAGCTTTAACGTGCGGTCCCCTGAAGCCAAAAACATTCAGTACTTC. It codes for CASSFNVRSPEAKNIQYF. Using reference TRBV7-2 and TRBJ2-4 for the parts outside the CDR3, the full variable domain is GAGVSQSPSNKVTEKGKDVELRCDPISGHTALYWYRQSLGQGLEFLIYFQGNSAPDKSGLPSDRFSAERTGGSVSTLTIQRTQQEDSAVYLCASSFNVRSPEAKNIQYFGAGTRLSVL.